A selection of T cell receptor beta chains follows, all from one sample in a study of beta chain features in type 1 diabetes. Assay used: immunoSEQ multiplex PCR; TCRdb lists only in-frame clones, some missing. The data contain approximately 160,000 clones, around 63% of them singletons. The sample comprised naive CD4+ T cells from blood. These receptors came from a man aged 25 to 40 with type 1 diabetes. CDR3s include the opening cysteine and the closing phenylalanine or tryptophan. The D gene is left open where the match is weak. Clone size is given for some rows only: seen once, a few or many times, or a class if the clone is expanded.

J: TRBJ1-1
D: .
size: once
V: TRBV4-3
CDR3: CASSHTAGSVSEAFF
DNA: TGCGCCAGCAGCCATACAGCCGGGAGCGTATCTGAAGCTTTCTTT

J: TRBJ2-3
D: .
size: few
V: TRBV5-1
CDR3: CASSLEYGPDFGDTQYF
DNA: TGCGCCAGCAGCTTGGAGTATGGCCCAGACTTCGGAGATACGCAGTATTTT

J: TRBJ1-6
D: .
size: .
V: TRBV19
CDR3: CASSTPDNTSPLHF
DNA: TGTGCCAGTAGTACCCCGGACAATACCTCACCCCTCCACTTT

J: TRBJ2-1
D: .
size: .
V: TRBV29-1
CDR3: CSVEPTAVNEQFF
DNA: TGCAGCGTTGAACCGACAGCTGTCAATGAGCAGTTCTTC

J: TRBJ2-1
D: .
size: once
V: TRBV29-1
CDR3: CSLIRRRGNEQFF
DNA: TGCAGCCTCATTAGGAGGCGGGGCAATGAGCAGTTCTTC

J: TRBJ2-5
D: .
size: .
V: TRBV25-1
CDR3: CASSLWGPLETQYF
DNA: TGTGCCAGCAGTCTATGGGGTCCGTTGGAGACCCAGTACTTC

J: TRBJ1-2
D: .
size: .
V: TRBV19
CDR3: CASSPQSYYGYTF
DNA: TGTGCCAGTAGCCCACAGTCCTACTATGGCTACACCTTC

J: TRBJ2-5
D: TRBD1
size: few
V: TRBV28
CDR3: CASSSPQGVAETQYF
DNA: TGTGCCAGCAGTTCGCCACAGGGGGTTGCGGAGACCCAGTACTTC

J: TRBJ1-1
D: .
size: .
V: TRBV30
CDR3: CAWRQDSEAFF
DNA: TGTGCCTGGAGACAGGATAGTGAAGCTTTCTTT

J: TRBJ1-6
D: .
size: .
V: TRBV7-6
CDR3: CASRRQESSPLHF
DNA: TGTGCCAGCAGACGACAGGAGAGTTCACCCCTCCACTTT

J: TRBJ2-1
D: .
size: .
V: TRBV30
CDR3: CAWSGAVSYNEQFF
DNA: TGTGCCTGGAGTGGGGCGGTCTCCTACAATGAGCAGTTCTTC

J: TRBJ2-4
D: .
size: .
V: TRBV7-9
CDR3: CASSGAKNIQYF
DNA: TGTGCCAGCAGTGGGGCCAAAAACATTCAGTACTTC

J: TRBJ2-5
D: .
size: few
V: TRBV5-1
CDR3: CASSLGRMEETQYF
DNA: TGCGCCAGCAGCCTGGGACGAATGGAAGAGACCCAGTACTTC

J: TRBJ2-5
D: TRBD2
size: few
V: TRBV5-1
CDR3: CASSLAGLAEETQYF
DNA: TGCGCCAGCAGCTTGGCGGGACTAGCGGAAGAGACCCAGTACTTC

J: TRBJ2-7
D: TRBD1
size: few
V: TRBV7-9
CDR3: CASRPGWGQGAHEQYF
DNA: TGTGCCAGCAGACCCGGATGGGGACAGGGGGCGCACGAGCAGTACTTC

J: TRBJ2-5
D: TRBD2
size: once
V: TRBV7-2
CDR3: CASERVAGLGGETQYF
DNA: TGTGCCAGCGAGCGGGTAGCGGGGCTTGGAGGAGAGACCCAGTACTTC

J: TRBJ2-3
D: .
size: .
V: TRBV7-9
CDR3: CASSLIREVQYF
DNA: TGTGCCAGCAGCTTAATCCGTGAAGTTCAGTATTTT

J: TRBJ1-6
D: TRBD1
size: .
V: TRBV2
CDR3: CALSDRDNSPLHF
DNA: TGTGCCCTTTCGGACAGGGATAATTCACCCCTCCACTTT

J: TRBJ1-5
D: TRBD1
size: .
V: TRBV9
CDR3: CASSVGGGAGQPQHF
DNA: TGTGCCAGCAGCGTAGGAGGGGGCGCGGGTCAGCCCCAGCATTTT

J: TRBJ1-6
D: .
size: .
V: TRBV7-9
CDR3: CASSLDGNSPLHF
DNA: TGTGCCAGCAGCTTAGATGGTAATTCACCCCTCCACTTT

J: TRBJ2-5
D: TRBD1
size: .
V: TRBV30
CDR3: CAWAAGGWETQYF
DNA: TGTGCCTGGGCTGCAGGGGGCTGGGAGACCCAGTACTTC

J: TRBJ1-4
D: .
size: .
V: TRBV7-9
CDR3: CASSPAGEKLFF
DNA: TGTGCCAGCAGCCCCGCGGGCGAAAAACTGTTTTTT

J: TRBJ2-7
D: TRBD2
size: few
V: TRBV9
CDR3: CASSPGLAGPLSYEQYF
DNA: TGTGCCAGCAGCCCTGGACTAGCGGGCCCTCTCTCCTACGAGCAGTACTTC

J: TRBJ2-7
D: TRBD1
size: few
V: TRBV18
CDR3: CASAPSGTGGPNEQYF
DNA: TGTGCCAGCGCTCCCTCCGGGACAGGGGGGCCCAACGAGCAGTACTTC

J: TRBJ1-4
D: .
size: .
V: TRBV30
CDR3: CAWRGPGPRNEKLFF
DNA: TGTGCCTGGAGGGGGCCGGGACCGCGAAATGAAAAACTGTTTTTT

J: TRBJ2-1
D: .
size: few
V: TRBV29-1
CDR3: CSGNSGSYNEQFF
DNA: TGCAGCGGCAATTCGGGGTCCTACAATGAGCAGTTCTTC

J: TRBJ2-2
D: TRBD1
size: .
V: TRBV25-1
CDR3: CASSEWDSPNTGELFF
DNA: TGTGCCAGCAGTGAATGGGACAGTCCTAACACCGGGGAGCTGTTTTTT

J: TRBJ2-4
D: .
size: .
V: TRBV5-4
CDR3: CASSPRDGSKNIQYF
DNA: TGTGCCAGCAGCCCTAGGGACGGCTCCAAAAACATTCAGTACTTC

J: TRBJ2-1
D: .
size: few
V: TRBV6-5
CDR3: CASSYSGSGDRHEQFF
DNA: TGTGCCAGCAGTTACTCGGGGTCAGGGGATAGGCATGAGCAGTTCTTC

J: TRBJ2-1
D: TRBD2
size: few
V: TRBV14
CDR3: CASSAPAGGSYEQFF
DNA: TGTGCCAGCAGCGCCCCGGCGGGGGGTTCCTATGAGCAGTTCTTC

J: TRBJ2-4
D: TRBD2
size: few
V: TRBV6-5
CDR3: CASSYRPAAGHIQYF
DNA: TGTGCCAGCAGTTACCGCCCTGCAGCGGGACACATTCAGTACTTC

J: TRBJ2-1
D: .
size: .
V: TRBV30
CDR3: CAWVRNSYNEQFF
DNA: TGTGCCTGGGTGCGGAACTCCTACAATGAGCAGTTCTTC

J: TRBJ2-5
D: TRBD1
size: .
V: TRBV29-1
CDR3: CSVGQGRETQYF
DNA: TGCAGCGTTGGACAGGGTCGGGAGACCCAGTACTTC

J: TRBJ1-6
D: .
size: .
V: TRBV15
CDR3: CATSTGGDNSPLHF
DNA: TGTGCCACCAGCACCGGGGGGGACAATTCACCCCTCCACTTT